This TCR beta chain derives from a study of cytomegalovirus exposure and HLA in healthy donors (dated by TCRdb to the late 2010s). About the full investigation: In an earlier analysis of roughly 500 of the donors, less than 350 Gb of sequence data and roughly 100 million unique TCR beta sequences from 150 million to 200 million T cells were reported. Around 300 gigabases of sequencing data and around 87 million unique TCR sequences were included in an early release covering roughly 700 HLA-typed donors. Of the 350 to 450 genotyped donors, roughly 85% fell in the genetic ancestry cluster associated with self-reported Caucasian donors. The study was designed to test whether signatures of past pathogen exposure could be identified by cataloging public T cell receptors. The study profiled the T cell repertoires of under 700 subjects by immunosequencing and related them to cytomegalovirus serostatus. Along with the approximately 620-subject first cohort, a separate validation cohort of more than 90 different subjects was used. High-throughput TCR immunosequencing, statistical association of individual TCRs with disease status, and machine learning were combined to predict cytomegalovirus infection status. In a later analysis, previously published TCR beta repertoires from 670 or so donors were re-analyzed and high-resolution HLA genotyping was added so that TCR occurrence patterns could be studied. Rather than using new phenotypic data, the later analysis identified candidate immune exposures from TCR beta sequences and from how often those sequences occurred across donors. An earlier analysis of around 640 of the donors used high-throughput TCR beta sequencing to judge whether each TCR beta V gene segment behaved as functional or pseudogenic. Donor age, sex, ethnicity and CMV serostatus were collected together with the repertoire data. A later genetic analysis used genome-wide SNP genotypes for about three fifths of the roughly 700 donors, treating that subset as a discovery cohort. All discovery cohort repertoires had been generated on a single sequencing platform. Both class I and class II loci were covered by HLA typing, at four-digit resolution. Typing coverage varied by locus: roughly 629-630 donors for A, B, C, DRB1 and DQB1; approximately 520 for DQA1; 600 to 610 for DPA1; around 490 for DPB1. About five DR-DQ haplotypes were treated as single units for association and clustering because of strong linkage in the cohort. Across 398 genotyped donors of the cohort, an average of approximately 200,000 unique TCR beta nucleotide sequences per donor were sequenced, and approximately 17% of those sequences were non-productive.

What the work shows at the level of the full study, not this receptor alone: A later analysis found that TCR association rates varied across HLA loci, with DRB1 alleles showing the most associated TCRs and HLA-C alleles the fewest. In a later analysis, several top co-occurrence clusters were reported to appear linked to parvovirus B19, influenza, CMV and Epstein-Barr virus. In vitro tests confirmed that a few of the cytomegalovirus-associated TCR beta chains recognize cytomegalovirus antigens. In a later analysis, HLA-associated TCR beta chains showed more clonal expansion and lower generation probabilities than non-associated chains that were equally common. Only TCR beta chains were sequenced in this cohort, and the absence of alpha or paired-chain data limited detectable features. Roughly uniform sequencing depth across donors was assumed in presence/absence analyses, although this assumption may not hold. In both the original and validation cohorts, the classifier was reported to diagnose cytomegalovirus status with high specificity and sensitivity. An association between a missense DCLRE1C variant and V-gene and J-gene trimming of TCR beta chains was found in a later genetic analysis and replicated in an independent cohort. Correlated functional status among segregating V segments might reflect linkage disequilibrium, but an unknown experimental factor could not be ruled out. The authors suggested that the approach could potentially be generalized to other disease states and immunological phenotypes. Because HLA typing was unavailable for some donors at each locus, only the typed subset was used in association tests. A later analysis found that most CMV-associated TCR beta chains appeared HLA-restricted, with HLA associations seemingly driven largely by CMV exposure. Most TCR sequences were observed very rarely across donors, whereas some public TCRs were present in many individuals. A later genetic analysis reported fewer N-insertions in productive TCRs among donors in an Asian-associated ancestry cluster than the roughly 720-donor mean. Because counts were too low, roughly 16 rarely observed V segments, including chromosome 9 orphons, were left out of the earlier analysis of 587 of the donors. Assigning TCR associations to individual alleles was difficult when HLA alleles, especially DR and DQ, strongly co-occurred. Specific HLA alleles were associated with about 17,000 TCR beta sequences at a false discovery rate of 0.05 in a later analysis. A group of highly shared sequence variants was considered likely to be a technical artifact of the sequencing pipeline. A total of 150 or so TCR beta chains were listed by the study as associated with cytomegalovirus. A further reported finding was that TCR beta sequences accurately predicted the HLA-A and HLA-B alleles for most subjects in the first cohort. Broadly in line with IMGT annotations, most TCR beta V segments showed up in productive rearrangements about 87% or about 30% of the time in an earlier analysis of approximately 640 of the donors. CMV serostatus was the only immune exposure information available for the cohort.

As for this clone: Its antigen is not yet known. No clone much larger than this one lies a single base away; base qualities are absent.

The cohort comprised more than 550 healthy bone marrow donors. At the time of sampling, every cohort member was nominally healthy, though immune exposures that went unrecorded were likely present. The donor tested CMV seropositive and was one of the 289 seropositive cohort members. A peripheral blood sample was collected from each donor, and TCR beta sequencing was performed on peripheral blood mononuclear cells. Genomic DNA was extracted from the blood cell samples with the Qiagen DNeasy Blood Extraction Kit. To prepare the library, the immunoSEQ multiplex PCR assay was applied. For the multiplex PCR, a mixture combining 60 forward primers for TCR Vbeta segments and 13 reverse primers for TCR Jbeta segments was used. A multiplex PCR assay on genomic DNA amplified the CDR3 region of rearranged TCR beta genes. Amplified TCR beta libraries were sequenced as 87-base-pair reads on the Illumina HiSeq System. In the original analysis: Across the roughly 600 repertoires, a later analysis counted tens of millions of unique TCR beta chains, approximately 10 million of which were shared by at least two donors. Raw reads were error-corrected and collapsed into unique sequences by a nearest-neighbor algorithm in which closely related sequences were merged to remove PCR and sequencing errors. Alignment of CDR3 sequences to IMGT reference sequences was used to assign V, D and J gene segments. For a sequence to be retained, at least a six-nucleotide match to both a V gene segment and a J gene segment was required. A rearrangement was called productive if the CDR3 had no stop codons and remained in frame with V and J, and every other rearrangement was called non-productive. Following IMGT convention, CDR3 was defined as the stretch from the second conserved V-encoded cysteine to the conserved J-encoded phenylalanine. In an earlier analysis of approximately 590 of the donors, sequences lacking an unambiguous match to a single V gene segment were excluded. An earlier analysis of 500 to 600 of the donors classified V segments as functional when productive rearrangements were above 56.7% and as segregating when the standard deviation between donors was above 5%. A statistical classification framework was developed to diagnose cytomegalovirus status using the catalog of TCR beta chain sequences. V and J gene assignment, in a later analysis, came from comparing TCR nucleotide sequences with IMGT/GENE-DB human TR gene sequences. In a later analysis, CDR3 sequences and most-parsimonious VDJ recombination scenarios were assigned using the TCRdist pipeline. In a later analysis, each TCR beta chain was defined by its CDR3 amino acid sequence together with its V-gene family, and reads without a unique V-gene family were excluded. A later analysis removed over 500 highly shared, low-generation-probability nucleotide sequences to deal with suspected cross-contamination and a sequencing artifact. In a later analysis, a clonal expansion index was calculated for each public chain from normalized within-repertoire ranks of inferred template counts. In a later analysis, generation probabilities were computed with a VDJ recombination model fitted to out-of-frame rearrangements, and the resulting probabilities were checked against IGoR. In a later analysis, TCR-TCR, TCR-HLA and TCR-CMV co-occurrence was scored with hypergeometric tests, and a repertoire-size bias correction was applied to TCR pairs. A later analysis estimated false discovery rates by permuting HLA or CMV assignments 20 times. A later analysis grouped co-occurring TCRs with DBSCAN, adding TCRdist sequence similarity when clustering within HLA-allele-positive subsets. For co-occurrence clustering, repertoires with fewer than 30,000 or more than 120,000 public chains were excluded, along with four to six repertoires with anomalous nucleotide sharing. Here the immuneACCESS table is served through TCRdb, limited to in-frame sequences with V and J called. Missing clones are a known gap in these copies; in checked studies unresolved V genes cover under half, and the rest lacks a known reason. V, J and clone size were drawn from that table, and D and trimming were deduced from the DNA. This sample comprises some 130,000 clones, nearly 80% of them detected only once. 3% to 4% of the sample comes from the top ten.

The sample was PBMCs. The clonotype originates from a woman in her twenties or thirties in good health and CMV-seropositive.

The CDR3 region has the sequence CASSLDLSGALQETQYF. The nucleotides read TGTGCCAGCAGCTTGGATCTGAGCGGGGCCCTCCAAGAGACCCAGTACTTC. The chain couples TRBV7-9 to TRBJ2-5; 7 junctional bases match TRBD2. From the cysteine through the phenylalanine, the CDR3 covers 17 amino acids. The sequence is cut down to CDR3 DNA, 51 bases in frame from base 1. Clipping removes 3 bases from V and 1 base from J, with 11 as the unmatched junction base count. For CDR1 and CDR2, the germline V gene (reference sequence) lists SEHNR and FQNEAQ.